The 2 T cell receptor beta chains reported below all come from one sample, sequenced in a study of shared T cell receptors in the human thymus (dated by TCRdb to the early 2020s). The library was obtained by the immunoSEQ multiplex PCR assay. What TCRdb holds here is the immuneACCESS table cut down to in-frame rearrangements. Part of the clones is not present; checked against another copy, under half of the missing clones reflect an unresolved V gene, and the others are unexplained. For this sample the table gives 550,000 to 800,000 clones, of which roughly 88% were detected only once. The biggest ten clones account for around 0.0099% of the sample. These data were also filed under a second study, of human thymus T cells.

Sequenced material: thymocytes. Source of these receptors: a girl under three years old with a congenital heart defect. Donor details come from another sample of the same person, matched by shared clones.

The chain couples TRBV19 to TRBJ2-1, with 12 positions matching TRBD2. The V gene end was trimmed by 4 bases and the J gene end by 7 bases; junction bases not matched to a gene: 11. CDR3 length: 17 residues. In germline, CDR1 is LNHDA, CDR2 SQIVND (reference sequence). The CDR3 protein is CASSTEASGGAGNEQFF. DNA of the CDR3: TGTGCCAGTAGTACAGAGGCTAGCGGGGGGGCCGGGAATGAGCAGTTCTTC.

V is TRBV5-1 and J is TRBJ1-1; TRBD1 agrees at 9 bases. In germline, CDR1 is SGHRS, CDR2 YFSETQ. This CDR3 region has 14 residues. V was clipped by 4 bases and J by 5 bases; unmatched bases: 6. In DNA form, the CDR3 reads TGCGCCAGCAGCCGCGGACAGGGGAGAACTGAAGCTTTCTTT. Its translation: CASSRGQGRTEAFF.